Below, one T cell receptor (beta chain) is given with its context. Sequenced by immunoSEQ multiplex PCR; TCRdb stores in-frame clones only, minus some. The profile covers about 50,000 clones, with about 76% appearing a single time and around 20% taken by the ten largest. The CDR3 sequence is 16 residues long. Germline lookup yields CDR1 SGHNT and CDR2 YENEEA. J was trimmed by 10 bases and V by 1 base; bases with no gene match: 7. The sample belongs to a study of blood T cell repertoires in COVID-19. Study information: Collection of acute and convalescent COVID-19 samples took place in the United States, Italy and Spain. Sources were T cells, B-cell-depleted T cells, or PBMCs; the material itself was cDNA or gDNA.

Those enrolled in Seattle joined during active infection and were followed longitudinally afterward. The sample consisted of peripheral blood. The receptor comes from a woman older than 75 with COVID-19, enrolled during active disease. The chain couples TRBV11-3 to TRBJ2-1, with TRBD2 matching 13 bases. The CDR3 spells CASSLVGLAGLWEQFF. The DNA of the CDR3 is TGTGCCAGCAGCTTAGTGGGACTAGCGGGGCTTTGGGAGCAGTTCTTC.